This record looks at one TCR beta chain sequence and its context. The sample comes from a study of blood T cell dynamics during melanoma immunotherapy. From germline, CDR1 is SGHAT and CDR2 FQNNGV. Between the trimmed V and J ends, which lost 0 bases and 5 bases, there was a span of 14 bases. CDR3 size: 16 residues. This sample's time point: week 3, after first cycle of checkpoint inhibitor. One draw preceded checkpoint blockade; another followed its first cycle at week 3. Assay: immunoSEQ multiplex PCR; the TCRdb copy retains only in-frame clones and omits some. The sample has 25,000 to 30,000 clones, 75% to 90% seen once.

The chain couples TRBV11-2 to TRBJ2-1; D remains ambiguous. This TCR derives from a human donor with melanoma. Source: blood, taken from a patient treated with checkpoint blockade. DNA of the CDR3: TGTGCCAGCAGCTTAGATTCGAACAGCCTCAACAATGAGCAGTTCTTC. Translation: CASSLDSNSLNNEQFF.